The present T cell receptor (beta chain) was sequenced within a study of blood T cell repertoires in COVID-19 (dated by TCRdb to 2020 to 2022). Regarding the research as a whole: Samples covering the acute and convalescent phases of COVID-19 were provided by collaborators in the United States, Italy and Spain. The prospective study material was composed of cDNA or gDNA derived from T cells, B-cell-depleted T cells, or PBMCs. The dataset comprised deeply sampled blood TCRbeta repertoires from subjects exposed to, actively infected with, or recovered from COVID-19. The repertoires were released in a freely available public database intended as a resource for research on the immune response to SARS-CoV-2. The samples were drawn from two sources: the first 160 participants of the ongoing ImmuneRACE study, and approximately 1,300 subjects contributed by 6 global collaborators. Sample metadata almost always included a de-identified subject ID, COVID-19 status, age in years and sex. Where available, HLA class I and class II types were taken from metadata supplied by the sample provider and were not determined by assay-based typing.

A note on this clone: Its antigen is not yet known. Base qualities were left out, and no much larger clone turns up one base away.

From cysteine to phenylalanine, the CDR3 is 14 amino acids long. The retained sequence is limited to the CDR3, 42 bases, with the frame set at the first base. Relative to germline, V is missing 3 bases and J is missing 6 bases, with 2 bases of the junction outside any gene match. The CDR1 and CDR2 encoded by the germline V gene (reference sequence) are LGHDT and YNNKEL. TCRbeta CDR3 regions were amplified from genomic DNA using the immunoSEQ Assay, a bias-controlled multiplex PCR. From the authors' description of their analysis: The number of nucleated cells in each sample was estimated by amplification of reference gene primers within the assay. Sequence reads were collapsed and filtered to measure the absolute abundance of every unique TCRbeta CDR3 rearrangement. For each sample, productive Simpson clonality was calculated as the square root of Simpson's diversity index over productive rearrangements. TCRdb carries this immuneACCESS record with in-frame sequences only. Its versions omit some clonotypes, under half of them owing to an unresolved V gene in the studies checked, with the rest unexplained. From that table come the V and J calls and clone size; the DNA was used to work out D and trimming. This sample gives 390,000 or so clones in total; under 85% of them show up just once. The biggest ten clones account for around 5.1% of the sample.

Results the study describes overall, beyond this receptor: The amount of clinical and demographic metadata varied by source and participant and was provided uncurated.

In the prospective study, participants were about 18 to 90 years old, resided in about 25 geographic areas of the United States, and were enrolled through a virtual design. In the prospective study, cohorts were assigned on the basis of participant-reported clinical history obtained from a screening survey and a study questionnaire. ImmuneRACE Cohort 3 recovered participants were defined by two consecutive negative NP/OP PCR tests, healthcare professional clearance, or symptom resolution. Each participant in the prospective study had whole blood, serum and a nasopharyngeal or oropharyngeal swab collected by mobile phlebotomists. Over an approximately 2-month period, participants in the prospective study had the option of providing additional blood draws and questionnaires. Before DNA extraction, blood samples from the prospective study were shipped at room temperature or frozen.

The source material was PBMCs or T cells enriched from blood (not recorded which). Recombination connected TRBV3-1 (or the pseudogene TRBV3-2) to TRBJ1-4, and 9 junction bases match TRBD1. This receptor was taken from a woman between 45 and 65 years old who had recovered from COVID-19. The nucleotide sequence is given as TGTGCCAGCAGCCACCGGACAGGGGATGAAAAACTGTTTTTT. This gives the protein CASSHRTGDEKLFF.